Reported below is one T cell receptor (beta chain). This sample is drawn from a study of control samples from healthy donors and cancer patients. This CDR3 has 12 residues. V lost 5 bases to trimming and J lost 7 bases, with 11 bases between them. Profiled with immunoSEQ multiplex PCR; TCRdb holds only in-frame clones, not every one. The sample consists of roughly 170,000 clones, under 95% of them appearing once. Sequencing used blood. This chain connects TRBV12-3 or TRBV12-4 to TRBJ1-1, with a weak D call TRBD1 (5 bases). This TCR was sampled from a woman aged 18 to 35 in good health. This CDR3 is CASSRGALEAFF. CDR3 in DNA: TGTGCCAGCAGTCGGGGCGCCCTTGAAGCTTTCTTT.